This T cell receptor beta chain was found in a study of blood T cell repertoires in COVID-19. The CDR3 contains 13 residues. V lost 4 bases, J lost 5 bases, and 8 bases lay in between. Germline assignment: CDR1 LGHDT and CDR2 YNNKEL (reference sequence). The data were produced by immunoSEQ multiplex PCR, yet TCRdb's version contains in-frame clones alone and is incomplete. The repertoire has approximately 230,000 clones, 80% to 90% of them found once; the top ten carry roughly 5%. Sequenced sample: peripheral blood. The chain joins TRBV3-1 (or the pseudogene TRBV3-2) to TRBJ2-2; weak D call: TRBD2 (5 bases). The clonotype comes from a man older than 75 with acute or convalescent COVID-19. CDR3 amino acids: CASSPGGTGELFF. As DNA, the CDR3 is TGTGCCAGCAGCCCCGGAGGTACCGGGGAGCTGTTTTTT.